The 30 T cell receptor beta chains given below trace back to one sample, sequenced in a study of identical twins. MiXCR, applied by TCRdb to the 5' RACE reads, yields one record per CDR3 protein. Of about 460,000 distinct CDR3 sequences listed, 13% to 15% are singletons. The same data also contributed to another study, on yellow fever vaccine responses in identical twins.

The sample comprised CD4+ T cells sorted from blood. These receptors were obtained from a woman aged 18 to 35 in good health.

The V gene is TRBV5-1, the J gene TRBJ2-1; 8 bases match TRBD1. Germline V CDR1 and CDR2: SGHRS, YFSETQ. The CDR3 is 15 residues long. The V and J ends lost 0 bases and 6 bases, in that order; junction bases with no gene match: 5. Here the CDR3 DNA reads TGCGCCAGCAGCTTGGCAGGGGGCATATTCAATGAGCAGTTCTTC. This encodes CASSLAGGIFNEQFF.

The chain recombines TRBV27 with TRBJ2-7; tentatively, D is TRBD1 (6 bases). The CDR3 loop spans 18 amino acids. Germline V gives CDR1 MNHEY, CDR2 SMNVEV (reference sequence). The germline V and J ends were trimmed by 1 base and 0 bases, with 19 bases remaining between them. The DNA for the CDR3 is TGTGCCAGCAGTTTATATCGGCAGGGGTCTTCCAGCTCCTACGAGCAGTACTTC. It encodes CASSLYRQGSSSSYEQYF.

This clonotype was detected a few times. The chain combines TRBV20-1 with TRBJ2-3; no definite D call. The CDR3 length is 13 residues. V lost 2 bases and J lost 6, with 12 bases in between. Germline CDR1 is DFQATT and CDR2 is SNEGSKA (reference sequence). CDR3 sequence: CSARHTHGDTQYF. Written as DNA, the CDR3 is TGCAGTGCTAGACATACGCATGGGGATACGCAGTATTTT.

This clonotype came up a few times. This sequence joins TRBV4-1 and TRBJ2-3; 7 bases align to TRBD1. The CDR3 contains 13 residues. CDR1 is MGHRA and CDR2 is YSYEKL in the germline V gene. V lost 3 bases to trimming and J lost 7 bases; unmatched junction nucleotides: 4. Here the CDR3 reads CASSQPGQNTQYF. CDR3 sequence (DNA): TGCGCCAGCAGCCAGCCGGGACAGAATACGCAGTATTTT.

This chain joins TRBV6-2 or TRBV6-3 and TRBJ2-4, with TRBD2 identical over 7 bases. Germline CDR1 is MNHEY and CDR2 is SVGEGT. V lost 8 bases, J lost 7 bases, and 11 bases stayed unmatched. The CDR3 totals 14 residues. CDR3 sequence: CASSSGLVWNIQYF. CDR3 nucleotide sequence: TGTGCCAGCTCGAGCGGACTAGTATGGAACATTCAGTACTTC.

Only a few counts were recorded for this clonotype. The V call is TRBV7-9, the J call TRBJ1-5; 10 positions agree with TRBD1. After removal of 3 bases from V and 3 bases from J, the junction contained 5 bases not matched to a gene. Germline V lookup: CDR1 SEHNR, CDR2 FQNEAQ (reference sequence). The CDR3 has 16 amino acids. The DNA for the CDR3 is TGTGCCAGCAGCTTTGAGGGGACAGGGGCCAATCAGCCCCAGCATTTT. It encodes CASSFEGTGANQPQHF.

This clonotype came up many times. V and J are TRBV6-1 and TRBJ2-3; D call uncertain. V dropped 7 bases and J dropped 0 bases, with 14 bases sitting between them. The length of the CDR3 is 15 residues. Germline CDR1 MNHNS, CDR2 SASEGT. CDR3 region: CASKEPSRSTDTQYF. CDR3 coding DNA: TGTGCCAGCAAAGAACCCAGCAGGAGCACAGATACGCAGTATTTT.

This clonotype appeared a few times. The genes are TRBV20-1 and TRBJ1-4, with D possibly TRBD1 on 6 matching bases. Between the trimmed V and J ends, which lost 5 bases and 8 bases, there was a span of 18 bases. Germline lookup yields CDR1 DFQATT and CDR2 SNEGSKA (reference sequence). This CDR3 region has 14 residues. CDR3 coding DNA: TGCAGTGCTGCCGGGGGCAGTTGGGTAGAAAAACTGTTTTTT. This codes for CSAAGGSWVEKLFF.

The chain uses TRBV20-1 and TRBJ2-7; D may match TRBD1 or TRBD2 (5 bases each). The germline CDR1 and CDR2 sequences are DFQATT and SNEGSKA (reference sequence). The CDR3 runs to 15 residues. Trimming shortened V by 4 bases and J by 3 bases, and 19 bases separated the two germline ends. The CDR3 region has the DNA TGCAGTGCTATCCCAATGGAGAGGGGAAGCTACGAGCAGTACTTC. It codes for CSAIPMERGSYEQYF.

The J gene is TRBJ2-1, the V gene TRBV5-1; 7 bases fit TRBD2. The germline gives CDR1 SGHRS, CDR2 YFSETQ. V was clipped by 3 bases and J by 7 bases; unmatched bases: 4. The CDR3 covers 13 residues. The CDR3 coding sequence is TGCGCCAGCAGCTCGGGAGGTATAAATGAGCAGTTCTTC. It specifies CASSSGGINEQFF.

The chain employs TRBV7-9 and TRBJ2-1; perhaps D is TRBD1 or TRBD2 (6 bases each). Germline V gives CDR1 SEHNR, CDR2 FQNEAQ (reference sequence). Deletions cut 5 bases from V and 8 bases from J, with 19 bases between. This CDR3 has 15 residues. CDR3 DNA: TGTGCCAGCAGCAAGGGGGGCACGCTGGGTCATGAGCAGTTCTTC. Protein sequence: CASSKGGTLGHEQFF.

This clonotype has a count of ten or more. The J gene is TRBJ1-2, the V gene TRBV20-1; possibly TRBD1 for D (6 bases). V shed 5 bases and J shed 4 bases, with 17 bases lying between them. The CDR3 runs to 14 residues. Germline V gene sequence: CDR1 DFQATT, CDR2 SNEGSKA (reference sequence). The CDR3 loop is CSAPFRPDSYGYTF. For the CDR3, the DNA is TGCAGTGCTCCGTTTCGACCGGACAGCTATGGCTACACCTTC.

The sample holds a few counts of this clonotype. The gene calls are TRBV19 and TRBJ2-1; TRBD1 is a possible D gene (6 bases). CDR3 length: 16 residues. CDR1 is LNHDA and CDR2 is SQIVND in the germline V gene (reference sequence). V lost 4 bases, J lost 10 bases, and 23 bases lay in between. DNA of the CDR3: TGTGCCAGTAGTAGCGCCAGGGTAACGGGGACAATAGAGCAGTTCTTC. Amino acids: CASSSARVTGTIEQFF.

V usage is TRBV7-9 and J usage is TRBJ2-7, with TRBD2 matching 9 bases. This CDR3 contains 15 residues. From germline, CDR1 is SEHNR and CDR2 FQNEAQ (reference sequence). V lost 8 bases, J lost 1 base, and 9 bases stayed unmatched. DNA for the CDR3: TGTGCCAGCGGAAGTAGCGGGAGTCGATCCTACGAGCAGTACTTC. It encodes CASGSSGSRSYEQYF.

This clonotype has just a few counts. The chain has TRBV30 and TRBJ1-5; tentative D call: TRBD1 (6 bases). Germline lookup yields CDR1 GTSNPN and CDR2 SVGIG (reference sequence). The germline V and J ends were trimmed by 1 base and 4 bases, with 14 bases remaining between them. This CDR3 contains 15 residues. CDR3 sequence reads: CAWSAEGGTNQPQHF. The CDR3 DNA follows: TGTGCCTGGAGTGCTGAAGGGGGGACTAATCAGCCCCAGCATTTT.

This clonotype was counted between two and nine times. The V and J genes are TRBV20-1 and TRBJ1-2, with D hard to call. The CDR3 consists of 14 residues. V lost 0 bases and J 8 bases, leaving 16 bases between the germline ends. Germline CDR1 and CDR2: DFQATT and SNEGSKA (reference sequence). This CDR3 reads CSARDFQSLRGYTF. The CDR3 DNA sequence: TGCAGTGCTAGAGATTTCCAGAGTCTGCGAGGCTACACCTTC.

This clonotype was picked up a small number of times. The rearrangement uses TRBV27 and TRBJ2-3, with TRBD2 as a possible D gene (7 bases). The CDR3 runs to 16 residues. The germline V gene has CDR1 MNHEY and CDR2 SMNVEV (reference sequence). The V end was cut by 0 bases, the J end by 3 bases, with 13 bases between. This CDR3 reads CASSLSGGRSTDTQYF. For the CDR3, the DNA is TGTGCCAGCAGTTTATCCGGGGGGCGAAGTACAGATACGCAGTATTTT.

The genes are TRBV20-1 and TRBJ2-3; D is perhaps TRBD2 (5 bases). Trimming took off 6 bases at V and 9 bases at J, with 19 bases between the two ends. CDR1 is DFQATT and CDR2 is SNEGSKA in the germline V gene (reference sequence). The CDR3 is 13 amino acids. This CDR3 is CSATAGSPGTQYF. In DNA, the CDR3 is TGCAGTGCCACTGCGGGCAGTCCAGGCACGCAGTATTTT.

The chain uses TRBV7-2 and TRBJ2-7; 7 nucleotides match TRBD1. CDR1 and CDR2 (germline): SGHTA, FQGNSA. This CDR3 comprises 16 residues. V gave up 5 bases and J gave up 3 bases; unmatched junction bases: 13. The CDR3 DNA reads as TGTGCCAGCAGCCACGCTGCTGGGACAGCCCTCTACGAGCAGTACTTC. It encodes CASSHAAGTALYEQYF.

This clonotype turned up a few times. The V gene is TRBV3-1, the J gene TRBJ2-1; 14 bases map to TRBD2. Germline V gene lookup returns CDR1 LGHDT and CDR2 YNNKEL (reference sequence). This CDR3 is 15 amino acids long. V was clipped by 4 bases and J by 8 bases; unmatched bases: 4. CDR3 in amino acids: CASSRLAGGSHEQFF. The CDR3 bases are TGTGCCAGCAGCCGACTAGCGGGGGGGTCCCATGAGCAGTTCTTC.

The chain combines TRBV12-3 or TRBV12-4 with TRBJ2-5; possibly TRBD1 or TRBD2 for D (5 bases each). This CDR3 is built from 13 residues. Trimming stripped 8 bases from V and 7 bases from J, with 17 bases between. CDR3 residues: CASGEGSMLTQYF. The CDR3 bases are TGTGCCAGCGGAGAGGGGTCCATGTTGACCCAGTACTTC.

This clonotype was seen a few times. The V and J genes are TRBV27 and TRBJ2-5; the D gene is possibly TRBD2 (7 bases). Looked up from germline, CDR1 is MNHEY and CDR2 is SMNVEV (reference sequence). This CDR3 comprises 17 residues. Trimming stripped 1 base from V and 4 bases from J, with 19 bases between. The CDR3 here is CASSLLGGGPVRETQYF. CDR3 bases: TGTGCCAGCAGTTTATTGGGCGGGGGCCCAGTCCGAGAGACCCAGTACTTC.

The rearrangement joins TRBV5-1 to TRBJ2-1; 14 nucleotides match TRBD2. Germline V CDR1 and CDR2: SGHRS, YFSETQ. With V trimmed by 3 bases and J by 4 bases, 3 bases remained unmatched. The CDR3 runs 16 residues. CDR3 sequence (DNA): TGCGCCAGCAGCTCTGGGACTAGCGGGAGATACAATGAGCAGTTCTTC. This sequence encodes CASSSGTSGRYNEQFF.

A few counts support this clonotype. The rearrangement uses TRBV10-3 and TRBJ2-5; D is perhaps TRBD2 (5 bases). This CDR3 region has 12 residues. The V gene's germline CDR1 is ENHRY and CDR2 SYGVKD. V dropped 5 bases and J dropped 3 bases, with 7 bases sitting between them. CDR3 nucleotide sequence: TGTGCCATCAGTCACGGGGAAGAGACCCAGTACTTC. Translated, it gives CAISHGEETQYF.

Comment on this clonotype: The junction differs from germline at one of its ends, possibly a read error. The chain joins TRBV7-7 to TRBJ2-5, with TRBD1 matching over 9 bases. CDR1 is SSHAT, CDR2 FNYEAQ, per germline (reference sequence). The CDR3 contains 15 residues. DNA for the CDR3: TGTGCTAGCAGCTTACGGAGGGACAGGGATGAGACCCAGTACTTC. Protein sequence: CASSLRRDRDETQYF.

This clonotype has a count of ten or more. The rearrangement links TRBV12-3 or TRBV12-4 to TRBJ2-5; D unclear. The CDR3 is made up of 15 amino acids. Between the trimmed V and J ends, which lost 3 bases and 4 bases, there was a span of 15 bases. CDR3 in DNA: TGTGCCAGCAGTTTCGGTGGGCCGACCCCAGAGACCCAGTACTTC. This gives the protein CASSFGGPTPETQYF.

The chain has TRBV7-3 and TRBJ2-2, with 7 bases aligning to TRBD1. The CDR3 has 18 amino acids. Per the germline V gene, CDR1 is SGHTA and CDR2 is FQGTGA. Trimming at V came to 5 bases and at J to 4 bases, leaving 16 bases not matched to a gene. The CDR3 DNA sequence: TGTGCCAGCAGCGAAAGCCCCCTCAGAGGGGGCCCCACCGGGGAGCTGTTTTTT. Its protein is CASSESPLRGGPTGELFF.

The rearrangement joins TRBV10-3 to TRBJ2-1; 15 bases align to TRBD2. Germline V gives CDR1 ENHRY, CDR2 SYGVKD. V lost 7 bases and J lost 12; bases outside the gene matches: 10. The CDR3 is 15 residues long. The CDR3 sequence is CAINPGLAGGPMQFF. The CDR3 DNA sequence: TGTGCCATCAACCCCGGACTAGCGGGAGGGCCTATGCAGTTCTTC.

The chain employs TRBV6-2 or TRBV6-3 and TRBJ2-7; 10 bases are a match to TRBD2. The CDR3 covers 16 residues. In germline, CDR1 is MNHEY, CDR2 SVGEGT. After removal of 8 bases from V and 3 bases from J, the junction contained 13 bases not matched to a gene. The CDR3 DNA sequence: TGTGCCAGCGAGACAGGGAGGTCTAGCGGGAGCTACGAGCAGTACTTC. The encoded protein is CASETGRSSGSYEQYF.

The chain carries TRBV29-1 and TRBJ2-1; maybe TRBD1 (6 bases). Germline loops: CDR1 SQVTM, CDR2 ANQGSEA. Trimming stripped 7 bases from V and 7 bases from J, with 17 bases between. The CDR3 loop spans 13 amino acids. Written as DNA, the CDR3 is TGCAGCGAATCGTGGGGGCTGGGGAATGAGCAGTTCTTC. Protein: CSESWGLGNEQFF.